This TCR beta chain is drawn from a study of Graves' ophthalmopathy and Graves' hyperthyroidism (dated by TCRdb to 2016 to 2018). Turning to the overall study: Peripheral blood was collected before any treatment was given, at the time of initial diagnosis. After sampling, hyperthyroidism patients received methimazole starting at 30 mg daily, and ophthalmopathy patients received high-dose intravenous methylprednisolone. The approximately 90 discovery patients were divided at random into training and test sets in a 7:3 ratio. In five to seven hyperthyroidism patients, T-cell repertoires of thyroid tissue and blood were compared. To tell Graves' ophthalmopathy apart from Graves' hyperthyroidism, and to predict which patients would progress to ophthalmopathy, the study relied on TCR beta repertoire signatures. For independent validation, a separate cohort was made up of 18 hyperthyroidism patients plus 17 patients who later progressed from hyperthyroidism to ophthalmopathy. To explore V-J signatures distinguishing ophthalmopathy from hyperthyroidism, a discovery set of roughly 100 patients (roughly 45 ophthalmopathy, 57 stable hyperthyroidism) was enrolled. In total, approximately 140 blood samples were TCR-sequenced: some 40 ophthalmopathy, roughly 77 hyperthyroidism and 17 hyperthyroidism-to-ophthalmopathy patients. Study-level results and caveats: Most of the expanded thyroid clonotypes with a frequency above 0.001 were also detected in blood, and it was suggested that the thyroid immune response may be reflected by blood repertoires. In cross-validation, the 13-signature model distinguished ophthalmopathy from stable hyperthyroidism with 85% to 90% sensitivity and almost 83% specificity, and in the test set the corresponding values were roughly 78% and 74%. In validation, the model predicted ophthalmopathy progression with more than 55% sensitivity and 72.22% specificity; 12 predicted patients were CT-confirmed with GO in a median of roughly 6.8 months. Sample size was not statistically predetermined, and group allocation was not concealed from the investigators.

For repertoire sequencing, the TCR beta CDR3 regions were amplified from RNA transcripts. A first-round RT-PCR used HTBI primers with the Qiagen OneStep RT-PCR kit, followed by a second-round multiplex PCR, size selection and purification. Libraries were sequenced paired-end with 100 bp reads on an Illumina HiSeq2000. The study's processing was this. SOAPnuke was used for read processing, and reads with adapters, uncalled bases, a mean Phred below 15, or no exact constant-primer or identifier match were discarded. High-quality paired reads were merged with COPE v1.2.5. Clonotypes were defined as unique nucleotide sequences and were aligned to IMGT TRB V, D and J references using MiTCR v1.1. Only V-J combinations with frequency above 0.0001 were analysed, covering more than 99% of repertoires. For each V-J combination, a TCR clonal expansion and chaos score was defined as the ratio of F50 clonal expansion to chaos observed in the TCRdist matrix. Features were reduced by Welch's t-statistics and random forest to around 14 V-J combinations, which fed a naive Bayes classifier. Thyroid-blood repertoire similarity was quantified with the Morisita-Horn index. TCRdb reworked the public reads: Q25 trimming with fastp, MiXCR clone assembly, productive beta chains retained. Duplicate CDR3 protein sequences are folded into a single record with the most common DNA and genes. The V and J calls reflect TCRdb's pipeline rather than the authors' work. This sample comprises about 390,000 distinct CDR3 sequences, just over 15% of them detected only once. Around 7% of the sample rests with the top ten.

Hyperthyroidism was defined as stable when no progression to ophthalmopathy occurred within 18 months of follow-up. Hyperthyroidism patients were newly diagnosed, were aged 18 to 65 years, and had a disease duration under 2 months. Patients with other autoimmune diseases, uncontrolled infections, pregnancy or lactation were excluded. Clinical symptoms, serum thyroxine, TRAb, thyroid ultrasound and orbital computed tomography formed the basis of the diagnosis. PBMCs were isolated from approximately 10 ml of fresh peripheral blood by Ficoll-Paque density gradient centrifugation. Trizol reagent was used to extract the total RNA, and its quality was then checked on an Agilent 2100 Bioanalyzer. The CDR3 comprises 11 residues, both ends counted. Comment on this clonotype: No cognate antigen has been identified for it. Given a much more abundant clone one base away, this may be a read error. Without the conserved terminal phenylalanine or tryptophan, this CDR3 likely stems from a read error. No DNA is shown, since the ends of the CDR3 on it are uncertain; the CDR3 is the one TCRdb lists.

Recombination linked TRBV12-3 or TRBV12-4 to TRBJ2-7; TRBD1 is the table's D call and was not checked against the DNA. Sequencing used peripheral blood. The receptor was derived from a woman under 30 with stable Graves' hyperthyroidism. Donor details come from another sample of the same person, matched by shared clones. The CDR3 protein sequence reads: CASSYTGAPYI.